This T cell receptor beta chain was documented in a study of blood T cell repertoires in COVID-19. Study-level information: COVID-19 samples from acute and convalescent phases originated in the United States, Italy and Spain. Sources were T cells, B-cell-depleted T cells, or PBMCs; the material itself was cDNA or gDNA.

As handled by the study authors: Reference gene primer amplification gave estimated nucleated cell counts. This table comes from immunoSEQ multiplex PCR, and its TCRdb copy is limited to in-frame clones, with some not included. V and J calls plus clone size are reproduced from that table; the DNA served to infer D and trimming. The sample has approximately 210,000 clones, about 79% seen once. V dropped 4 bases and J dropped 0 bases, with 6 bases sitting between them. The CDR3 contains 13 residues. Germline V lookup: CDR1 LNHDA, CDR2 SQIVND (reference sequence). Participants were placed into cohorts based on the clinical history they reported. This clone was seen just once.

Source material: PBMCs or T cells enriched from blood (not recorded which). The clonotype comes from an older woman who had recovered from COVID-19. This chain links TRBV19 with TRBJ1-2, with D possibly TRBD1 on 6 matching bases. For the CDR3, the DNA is TGTGCCAGTAGTAGGGACACTAACTATGGCTACACCTTC. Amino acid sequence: CASSRDTNYGYTF.